This TCR beta chain is drawn from a study of read filtering for tumor transcriptome and immune sequencing. Looking at the study overall: Among patients, 17 were male and approximately 15 female, aged roughly 45 to 85 (mean about 66). DNase treatment preceded whole-transcriptome library preparation.

Bone marrow was sampled from every patient at the time of active disease. The library was built from around 380 ng RNA with molecular barcoded adaptors for alpha/delta and beta/gamma chains. TCRdb reprocessed the reads with MiXCR, giving one entry per CDR3 protein. The data contain tens of thousands of distinct CDR3 sequences, about a fifth of them singletons. Study-level findings and limits: IR-seq and RNA-seq agreed better without single-read clonotypes.

As for this clonotype: No antigen is known for it. With a much larger clone just one base away, this may be a read error.

Per germline, CDR1 MNHNY and CDR2 SVGAGI (reference sequence). CDR3 size: 16 residues. The TCR sequence derives from a donor at least 40 years old with multiple myeloma. The rearrangement uses TRBV6-6 and TRBJ2-2; TRBD2 matches at 12 bases. Sequencing was performed on a population of CD138-negative cells sorted from bone marrow. Written as DNA, the CDR3 is TGTGCCAGCAGTCTCCTAGCGGGGGGGAACACCGGGGAGCTGCTTTTT. It codes for CASSLLAGGNTGELLF.